This T cell receptor (beta chain) came from a study of blood T cell repertoires in COVID-19 (dated by TCRdb to the early 2020s). With regard to the full study: Collaborator samples came from the United States, Italy and Spain and covered acute and convalescent phases of COVID-19. A freely available public database, intended as a resource for researchers studying the immune response to SARS-CoV-2, is where the repertoires were released. The prospective study material was composed of cDNA or gDNA derived from T cells, B-cell-depleted T cells, or PBMCs. The samples were drawn from two sources: the first 160 participants of the ongoing ImmuneRACE study, and 1,200 or so subjects contributed by 6 global collaborators. The dataset comprised deeply sampled blood TCRbeta repertoires from subjects exposed to, actively infected with, or recovered from COVID-19. Where available, HLA class I and class II types were obtained from metadata supplied by the sample provider rather than from assay-based typing. Sample metadata almost always included a de-identified subject ID, COVID-19 status, age in years and sex.

A word on this clone: Its antigen has not been determined. Base qualities are not at hand, and no much larger clone is one base apart.

Whole blood was collected in K2EDTA tubes by collaborating institutions according to the institutions' own protocols. For TCRbeta analysis, collaborators shipped samples as frozen whole blood, isolated PBMCs, or DNA extracted from either of those sample types. Findings and caveats that apply to the study as a whole: The amount of clinical and demographic metadata varied by source and participant and was provided uncurated.

TCRbeta CDR3 regions were amplified from genomic DNA using the immunoSEQ Assay, a bias-controlled multiplex PCR. Concerning the study's data processing: The number of nucleated cells in each sample was estimated by amplification of reference gene primers within the assay. To quantify the absolute abundance of each unique TCRbeta CDR3 rearrangement, sequence reads were collapsed and filtered. Productive Simpson clonality was computed per sample as the square root of Simpson's diversity index over productive rearrangements. TCRdb took this table from immuneACCESS and kept in-frame rearrangements with V and J called. Such tables lack part of the clones; where checked against another copy, unresolved V genes explain under half of the gap, and the rest is unexplained. V, J and clone size were drawn from that table, and D and trimming were deduced from the DNA. A total of 89,000 or so clones appear in this sample, more than 70% of them only once. The ten biggest clones cover roughly 8% of the sample.

Cut back by 5 bases and 6 bases, the V and J ends lie 9 bases apart. The germline V gene yields MNHEY for CDR1 and SVGEGT for CDR2. Reading from cysteine to phenylalanine, the CDR3 counts 12 amino acids. The read is trimmed to its CDR3 DNA, 36 bases read in frame from base 1. This clonotype was sampled from a man aged 45-65 years with active COVID-19. The chain uses TRBV6-2 or TRBV6-3 and TRBJ2-3, with no confidently assigned D gene. Sequenced sample: peripheral blood. The CDR3 region reads CASSPARDTQYF. The nucleotide sequence is given as TGTGCCAGCAGTCCCGCGAGGGATACGCAGTATTTT.